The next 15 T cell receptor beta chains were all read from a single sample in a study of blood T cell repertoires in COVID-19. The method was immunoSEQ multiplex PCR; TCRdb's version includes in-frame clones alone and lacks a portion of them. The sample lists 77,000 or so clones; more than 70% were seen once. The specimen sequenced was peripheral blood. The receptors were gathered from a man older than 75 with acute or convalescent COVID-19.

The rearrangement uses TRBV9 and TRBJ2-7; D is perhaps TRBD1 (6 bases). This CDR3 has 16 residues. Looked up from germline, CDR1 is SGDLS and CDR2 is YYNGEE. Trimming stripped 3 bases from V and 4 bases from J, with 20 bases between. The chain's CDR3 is CASSAGPTGLIYEQYF. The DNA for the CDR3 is TGTGCCAGCAGCGCCGGACCGACAGGCTTGATTTACGAGCAGTACTTC. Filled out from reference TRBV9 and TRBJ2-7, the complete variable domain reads DSGVTQTPKHLITATGQRVTLRCSPRSGDLSVYWYQQSLDQGLQFLIQYYNGEERAKGNILERFSAQQFPDLHSELNLSSLELGDSALYFCASSAGPTGLIYEQYFGPGTRLTVT.

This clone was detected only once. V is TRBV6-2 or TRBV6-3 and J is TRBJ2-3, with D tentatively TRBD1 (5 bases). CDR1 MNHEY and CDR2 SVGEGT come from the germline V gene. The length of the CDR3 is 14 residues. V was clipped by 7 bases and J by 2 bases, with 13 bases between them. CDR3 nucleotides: TGTGCCAGCACCCCCCAGGGCCTCACAGATACGCAGTATTTT. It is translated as CASTPQGLTDTQYF.

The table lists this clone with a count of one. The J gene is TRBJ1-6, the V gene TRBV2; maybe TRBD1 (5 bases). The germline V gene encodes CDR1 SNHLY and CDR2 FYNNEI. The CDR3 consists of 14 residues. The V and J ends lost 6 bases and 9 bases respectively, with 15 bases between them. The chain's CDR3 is CASRSLGEGSPLHF. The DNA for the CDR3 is TGTGCCAGCAGGTCCCTAGGGGAGGGTTCACCCCTCCACTTT.

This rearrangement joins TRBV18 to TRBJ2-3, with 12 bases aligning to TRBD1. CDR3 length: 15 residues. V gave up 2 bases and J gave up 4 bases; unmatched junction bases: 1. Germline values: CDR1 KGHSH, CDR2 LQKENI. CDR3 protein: CASSPGTGGPDTQYF. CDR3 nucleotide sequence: TGTGCCAGCTCACCAGGGACAGGGGGCCCAGATACGCAGTATTTT.

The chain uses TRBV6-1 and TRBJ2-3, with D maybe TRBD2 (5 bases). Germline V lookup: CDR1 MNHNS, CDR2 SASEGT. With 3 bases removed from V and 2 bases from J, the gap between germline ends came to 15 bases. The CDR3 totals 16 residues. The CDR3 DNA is TGTGCCAGCAGTGAGGTTCCGACTACCCCCACAGATACGCAGTATTTT. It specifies CASSEVPTTPTDTQYF.

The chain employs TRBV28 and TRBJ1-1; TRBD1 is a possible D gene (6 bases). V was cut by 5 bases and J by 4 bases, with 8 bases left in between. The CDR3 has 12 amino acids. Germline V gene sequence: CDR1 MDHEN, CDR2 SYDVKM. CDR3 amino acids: CASSTGTTEAFF. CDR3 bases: TGTGCCAGCAGTACAGGGACCACTGAAGCTTTCTTT.

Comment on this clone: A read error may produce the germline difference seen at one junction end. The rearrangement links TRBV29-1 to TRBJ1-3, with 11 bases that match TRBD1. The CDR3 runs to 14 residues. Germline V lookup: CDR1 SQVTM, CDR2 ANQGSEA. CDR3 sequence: CSVGEGQGGSTIYF. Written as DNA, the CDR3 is TGCAGCGTTGGCGAGGGACAGGGGGGAAGCACCATATATTTT. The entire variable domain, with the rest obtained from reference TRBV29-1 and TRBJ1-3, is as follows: SAVISQKPSRDICQRGTSLTIQCQVDSQVTMMFWYRQQPGQSLTLIATANQGSEATYESGFVIDKFPISRPNLTFSTLTVSNMSPEDSSIYLCSVGEGQGGSTIYFGEGSWLTVV.

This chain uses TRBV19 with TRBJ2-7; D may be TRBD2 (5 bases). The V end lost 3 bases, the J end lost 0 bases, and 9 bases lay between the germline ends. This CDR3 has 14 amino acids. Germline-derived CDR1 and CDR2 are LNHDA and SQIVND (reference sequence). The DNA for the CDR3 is TGTGCCAGTAGTATTGGCCGGGACTCCTACGAGCAGTACTTC. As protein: CASSIGRDSYEQYF.

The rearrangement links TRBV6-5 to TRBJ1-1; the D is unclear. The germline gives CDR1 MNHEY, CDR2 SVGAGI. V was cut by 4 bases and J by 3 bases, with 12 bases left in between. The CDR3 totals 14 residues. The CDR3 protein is CASSFHGRDTEAFF. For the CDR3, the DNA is TGTGCCAGCAGTTTCCACGGTCGGGACACTGAAGCTTTCTTT.

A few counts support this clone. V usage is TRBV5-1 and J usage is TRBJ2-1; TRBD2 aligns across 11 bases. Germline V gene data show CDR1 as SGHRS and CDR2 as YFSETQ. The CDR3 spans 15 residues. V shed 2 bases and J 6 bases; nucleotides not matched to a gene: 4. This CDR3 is CASSLTSGGPNEQFF. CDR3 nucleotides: TGCGCCAGCAGCTTAACTAGCGGGGGTCCCAATGAGCAGTTCTTC.

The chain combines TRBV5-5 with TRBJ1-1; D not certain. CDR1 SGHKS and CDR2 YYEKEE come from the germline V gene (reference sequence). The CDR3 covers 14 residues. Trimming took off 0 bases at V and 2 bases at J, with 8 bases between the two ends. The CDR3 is CASSLAGINTEAFF. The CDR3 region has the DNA TGTGCCAGCAGCTTGGCGGGTATTAACACTGAAGCTTTCTTT.

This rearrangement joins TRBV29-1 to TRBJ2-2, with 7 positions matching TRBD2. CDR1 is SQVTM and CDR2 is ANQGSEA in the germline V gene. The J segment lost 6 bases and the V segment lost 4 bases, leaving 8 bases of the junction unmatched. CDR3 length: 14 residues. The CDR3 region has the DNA TGCAGCGTTGCGATCGGGGGGTGGGCCGGGGAGCTGTTTTTT. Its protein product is CSVAIGGWAGELFF.

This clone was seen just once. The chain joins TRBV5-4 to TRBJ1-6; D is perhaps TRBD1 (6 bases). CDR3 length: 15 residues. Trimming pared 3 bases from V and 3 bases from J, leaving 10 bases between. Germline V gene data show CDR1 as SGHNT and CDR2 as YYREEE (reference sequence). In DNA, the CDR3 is TGTGCCAGCAGCTCCCGGGACAACTATAATTCACCCCTCCACTTT. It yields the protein CASSSRDNYNSPLHF. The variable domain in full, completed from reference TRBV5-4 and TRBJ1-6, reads ETGVTQSPTHLIKTRGQQVTLRCSSQSGHNTVSWYQQALGQGPQFIFQYYREEENGRGNFPPRFSGLQFPNYSSELNVNALELDDSALYLCASSSRDNYNSPLHFGNGTRLTVT.

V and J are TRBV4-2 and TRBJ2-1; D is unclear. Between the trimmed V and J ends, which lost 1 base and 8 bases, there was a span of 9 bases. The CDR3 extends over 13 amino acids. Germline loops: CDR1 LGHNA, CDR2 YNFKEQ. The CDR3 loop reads CASSQAGIDEQFF. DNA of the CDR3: TGTGCCAGCAGCCAAGCCGGTATCGATGAGCAGTTCTTC.

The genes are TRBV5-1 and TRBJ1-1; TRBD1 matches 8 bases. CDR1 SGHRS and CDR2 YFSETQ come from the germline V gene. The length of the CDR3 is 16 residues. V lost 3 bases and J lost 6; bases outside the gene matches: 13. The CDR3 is CASSSGGGSLVAEAFF. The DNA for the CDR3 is TGCGCCAGCAGCTCAGGGGGCGGGAGTTTGGTTGCTGAAGCTTTCTTT.